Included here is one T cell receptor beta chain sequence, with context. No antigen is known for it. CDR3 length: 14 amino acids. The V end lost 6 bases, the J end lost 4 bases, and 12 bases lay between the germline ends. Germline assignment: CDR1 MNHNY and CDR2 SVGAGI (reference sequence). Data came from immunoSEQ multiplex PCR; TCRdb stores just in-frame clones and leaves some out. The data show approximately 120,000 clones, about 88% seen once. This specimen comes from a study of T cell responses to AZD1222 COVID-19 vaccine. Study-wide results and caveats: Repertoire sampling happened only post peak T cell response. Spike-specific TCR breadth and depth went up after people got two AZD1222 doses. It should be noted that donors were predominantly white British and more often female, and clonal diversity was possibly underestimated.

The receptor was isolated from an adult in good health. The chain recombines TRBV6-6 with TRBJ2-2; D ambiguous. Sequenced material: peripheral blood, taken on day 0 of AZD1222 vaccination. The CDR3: CASSHLGRTGELFF. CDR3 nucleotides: TGTGCCAGCAGCCATTTAGGTCGCACCGGGGAGCTGTTTTTT.